This TCR beta chain originates from a study of T cells in Graves' hyperthyroidism and ophthalmopathy. The study left out patients who had uncontrolled infection, other autoimmune disease, pregnancy or lactation. The CDR3 has 13 amino acids. Trimming cost V 2 bases and J 5 bases, with 12 bases left between them. Germline V gives CDR1 SQVTM, CDR2 ANQGSEA. This clonotype has a count of ten or more. The target antigen is unknown. The source material, RNA transcripts, was used to amplify TCR beta CDR3 regions. RT-PCR in the first round (using the HTBI primer set) targeted the TCR CDR3. TCRdb passed the multiplex PCR reads through MiXCR, listing each CDR3 protein once. Here the sample spans some 270,000 distinct CDR3 sequences, about 14% being singletons. General study results and limits: Blood also contained most expanded thyroid clonotypes above 0.001.

The gene calls are TRBV29-1 and TRBJ2-5; no clear D. The sample consisted of blood. The receptor was isolated from a woman aged 25 to 39 with Graves' hyperthyroidism that later progressed to Graves' ophthalmopathy. Here the CDR3 DNA reads TGCAGCGTTGAATACCCTCACGGGGAGACCCAGTACTTC. This sequence encodes CSVEYPHGETQYF.